The 31 T cell receptor beta chains listed next were all sequenced from one sample in a study of T cells after yellow fever vaccination. MiXCR, run by TCRdb on the 5' RACE reads, gives a single entry per CDR3 protein. The table shows fewer than 400,000 distinct CDR3 sequences, with 6% to 8% occurring only once. The sample was PBMCs, taken 5 days after the yellow fever booster vaccination. The receptor set was obtained from a man aged 25-45 years who received the YFV17D yellow fever vaccine.

This clonotype has ten or more counts. DNA for the CDR3: TGTGCCAGCGGAAACACCGGGGAGCTGTTTTTT. As protein: CASGNTGELFF. The V call is TRBV6-2 or TRBV6-3, the J call TRBJ2-2; D gene ambiguous. The V and J ends lost 8 bases and 2 bases respectively, with 3 bases between them. The germline V gene encodes CDR1 MNHEY and CDR2 SVGEGT. The CDR3 has 11 residues.

Ten or more counts support this clonotype. The chain links TRBV10-2 to TRBJ2-2; D could derive from TRBD1 or TRBD2 (5 bases each). CDR1 and CDR2 (germline): WSHSY, SAAADI. The length of the CDR3 is 14 residues. Trimming cost V 2 bases and J 5 bases, with 9 bases left between them. The CDR3 here is CASSEVWGTGELFF. The CDR3 DNA sequence: TGCGCCAGCAGTGAGGTTTGGGGGACCGGGGAGCTGTTTTTT.

Ten or more counts support this clonotype. This chain uses TRBV7-2 with TRBJ2-3, with a weak D call TRBD1 (6 bases). V lost 0 bases to trimming and J lost 3 bases, with 13 bases between them. This CDR3 is 16 amino acids long. Germline V CDR1 and CDR2: SGHTA, FQGNSA. The CDR3 is CASSLAPWQGTDTQYF. For the CDR3, the DNA is TGTGCCAGCAGCTTAGCTCCCTGGCAGGGGACAGATACGCAGTATTTT.

The sample holds a few counts of this clonotype. The chain couples TRBV7-6 to TRBJ2-2; 8 positions agree with TRBD2. This CDR3 is built from 17 residues. J lost 2 bases, V lost 5 bases, and 10 bases had no gene match. Per the germline V gene, CDR1 is SGHVS and CDR2 is FNYEAQ. The CDR3 nucleotides are TGTGCCAGCAGCACCGACCGACTAGCGCTTAACACCGGGGAGCTGTTTTTT. This translates into CASSTDRLALNTGELFF.

Only a few counts were recorded for this clonotype. The rearrangement joins TRBV7-2 to TRBJ2-3; TRBD2 agrees at 8 bases. V shed 3 bases and J 1 base; nucleotides not matched to a gene: 24. The germline CDR1 and CDR2 sequences are SGHTA and FQGNSA. CDR3 length equals 22 residues. CDR3 sequence: CASSFPHRPAGDRYPGTDTQYF. The CDR3 DNA reads TGTGCCAGCAGCTTTCCCCACCGACCAGCGGGAGATCGTTACCCGGGCACAGATACGCAGTATTTT. The whole variable domain, filled in from reference TRBV7-2 and TRBJ2-3, reads GAGVSQSPSNKVTEKGKDVELRCDPISGHTALYWYRQSLGQGLEFLIYFQGNSAPDKSGLPSDRFSAERTGGSVSTLTIQRTQQEDSAVYLCASSFPHRPAGDRYPGTDTQYFGPGTRLTVL.

This clonotype was seen at least ten times. The genes are TRBV7-2 and TRBJ1-2; no definite D call. The CDR3 is made up of 12 amino acids. Trimming shortened V by 10 bases and J by 2 bases, and 11 bases separated the two germline ends. Per germline, CDR1 SGHTA and CDR2 FQGNSA. For the CDR3, the DNA is TGTGCCACGCCTGCACAAAACTATGGCTACACCTTC. It codes for CATPAQNYGYTF.

This clonotype was seen a few times. This chain joins TRBV6-5 and TRBJ1-2; TRBD1 matches at 7 bases. The CDR3 has 15 amino acids. Trimming at V came to 0 bases and at J to 3 bases, leaving 4 bases not matched to a gene. Germline CDR1 MNHEY, CDR2 SVGAGI. CDR3 region: CASSYSGQADYGYTF. DNA for the CDR3: TGTGCCAGCAGTTACTCAGGACAGGCGGACTATGGCTACACCTTC.

There are a few counts of this clonotype. This chain uses TRBV5-1 with TRBJ2-1; possible D gene TRBD2, 6 bases. V was pared by 0 bases and J by 5 bases, with 12 bases between. Germline V gene sequence: CDR1 SGHRS, CDR2 YFSETQ. CDR3 length: 15 amino acids. DNA for the CDR3: TGCGCCAGCAGCTTGGTCCCGGGACTCCACAATGAGCAGTTCTTC. Translated, it gives CASSLVPGLHNEQFF.

At least ten counts were recorded for this clonotype. The chain employs TRBV28 and TRBJ2-1, with a tentative D call TRBD1 (6 bases). The CDR3 totals 13 residues. Germline values: CDR1 MDHEN, CDR2 SYDVKM. The ends were cut back, 1 base at V and 6 bases at J, with 7 bases in the middle. CDR3 DNA: TGTGCCAGCAGTTTATCCAGGGGCAATGAGCAGTTCTTC. Amino acid sequence: CASSLSRGNEQFF.

This clonotype was recorded many times. The chain links TRBV18 to TRBJ2-7, with 9 nucleotides matching TRBD1. Unmatched junction bases numbered 3, after V lost 0 bases and J lost 0 bases. The CDR3 length is 16 residues. Germline CDR1 KGHSH, CDR2 LQKENI. The DNA of the CDR3 is TGTGCCAGCTCACCACCAGGGACAGGGACCTCCTACGAGCAGTACTTC. This codes for CASSPPGTGTSYEQYF. The full variable domain, with the rest looked up from reference TRBV18 and TRBJ2-7, is NAGVMQNPRHLVRRRGQEARLRCSPMKGHSHVYWYRQLPEEGLKFMVYLQKENIIDESGMPKERFSAEFPKEGPSILRIQQVVRGDSAAYFCASSPPGTGTSYEQYFGPGTRLTVT.

The table lists this clonotype with a few counts. The gene calls are TRBV5-1 and TRBJ2-7; D remains unclear. V was shortened by 4 bases and J by 3 bases, with 17 bases between the two germline ends. Germline assignment: CDR1 SGHRS and CDR2 YFSETQ. This CDR3 is built from 15 residues. The CDR3 spells CASSPVVGLSYEQYF. The CDR3, as DNA: TGCGCCAGCAGCCCTGTCGTGGGGTTAAGCTACGAGCAGTACTTC.

This clonotype was seen a handful of times. This could be a read error, since a much larger clone is one nucleotide away. The chain has TRBV2 and TRBJ1-1; maybe TRBD1 (5 bases). Germline V gene data show CDR1 as SNHLY and CDR2 as FYNNEI. Trimming took off 5 bases at V and 4 bases at J, with 8 bases between the two ends. This CDR3 is built from 12 residues. The CDR3 sequence: CASSWGSTEAFF. CDR3 DNA: TGTGCCAGCAGTTGGGGGAGCACTGAAGCTTTCTTT.

This clonotype was found many times. This chain joins TRBV6-5 and TRBJ1-3, with D possibly TRBD1 on 6 matching bases. V shed 0 bases and J shed 2 bases, with 11 bases lying between them. Germline-derived CDR1 and CDR2 are MNHEY and SVGAGI. The CDR3 sequence is 16 residues long. CDR3 coding DNA: TGTGCCAGCAGTTACTCGCTAGCAGGGGCTGGAAACACCATATATTTT. This gives the protein CASSYSLAGAGNTIYF.

The chain recombines TRBV19 with TRBJ2-7; the D is unclear. V was trimmed by 5 bases and J by 2 bases, leaving 13 bases between them. Germline assignment: CDR1 LNHDA and CDR2 SQIVND (reference sequence). The CDR3 sequence is 14 residues long. Here the CDR3 reads CASSVGTPTYEQYF. The CDR3 nucleotides are TGTGCCAGTAGTGTCGGCACGCCTACCTACGAGCAGTACTTC.

This clonotype has at least ten counts. This rearrangement joins TRBV20-1 to TRBJ2-2, with D tentatively TRBD2 (5 bases). The CDR3 length is 13 residues. Germline CDR1 reads DFQATT; CDR2 reads SNEGSKA (reference sequence). Trimming pared 5 bases from V and 8 bases from J, leaving 15 bases between. DNA of the CDR3: TGCAGTGCTTTGGACTCCCTTTCTGGGGAGCTGTTTTTT. It codes for CSALDSLSGELFF.

This clonotype was observed at least ten times. The genes are TRBV7-2 and TRBJ2-3; maybe TRBD1 (6 bases). This CDR3 is 15 amino acids long. V was trimmed by 2 bases and J by 1 base, leaving 10 bases between them. CDR1 and CDR2 from the germline V gene are SGHTA and FQGNSA. In DNA, the CDR3 is TGTGCCAGCAGCTTACTGGGGGCTCGCACAGATACGCAGTATTTT. Translating gives CASSLLGARTDTQYF.

The chain is built from TRBV12-3 or TRBV12-4 and TRBJ2-4, with D unresolved. This CDR3 spans 16 amino acids. V lost 6 bases, J lost 0 bases, and 15 bases lay in between. CDR3 nucleotide sequence: TGTGCCAGCAGAGGGCAAAAGTTATTAGCCAAAAACATTCAGTACTTC. The encoded protein is CASRGQKLLAKNIQYF.

The chain links TRBV20-1 to TRBJ2-7, with 7 nucleotides matching TRBD1. The germline V gene has CDR1 DFQATT and CDR2 SNEGSKA (reference sequence). V was clipped by 5 bases and J by 4 bases; unmatched bases: 8. The CDR3 is 13 residues long. CDR3 coding DNA: TGCAGTGCTCTCCGAACAGGGGAATACGAGCAGTACTTC. It specifies CSALRTGEYEQYF.

This clonotype has just a few counts. The CDR3 protein is CASSLRDGYGAKNIQYF. The CDR3 DNA reads TGTGCCAGCAGCCTCCGGGACGGTTATGGGGCCAAAAACATTCAGTACTTC. This chain connects TRBV9 to TRBJ2-4, with D possibly called TRBD1 or TRBD2 (5 bases each). V lost 4 bases to trimming and J lost 1 base, with 18 bases between them. Looked up from germline, CDR1 is SGDLS and CDR2 is YYNGEE. The CDR3 has 17 amino acids.

This clonotype appeared many times. The chain recombines TRBV5-1 with TRBJ2-7; a possible D gene is TRBD2 (6 bases). The CDR3 covers 14 residues. Germline CDR1 and CDR2: SGHRS and YFSETQ. Trimming cost V 5 bases and J 4 bases, with 16 bases left between them. In DNA form, the CDR3 reads TGCGCCAGCAGTACGAGGTCGGGGGATTACGAGCAGTACTTC. This sequence encodes CASSTRSGDYEQYF.

This clonotype was seen more than once but under ten times. In DNA, the CDR3 is TGCAGCGTTGTCCCGGGACAGGGGTTCTACGAGCAGTACTTC. This gives the protein CSVVPGQGFYEQYF. V gene TRBV29-1 combines with J gene TRBJ2-7, with 10 bases that match TRBD1. CDR3 length: 14 amino acids. Germline V gene sequence: CDR1 SQVTM, CDR2 ANQGSEA. Trimming cost V 4 bases and J 3 bases; bases outside gene matches: 6.

This clonotype occurred a few times. The chain carries TRBV20-1 and TRBJ2-1; 8 positions agree with TRBD1. The germline CDR1 and CDR2 sequences are DFQATT and SNEGSKA (reference sequence). V shed 3 bases and J 2 bases; nucleotides not matched to a gene: 3. The CDR3 totals 14 residues. CDR3 sequence (DNA): TGCAGTGCTAGTAACAGGGGGACCTACAATGAGCAGTTCTTC. This translates into CSASNRGTYNEQFF.

There are a few counts of this clonotype. The chain is built from TRBV28 and TRBJ1-2; D remains ambiguous. This CDR3 has 14 amino acids. Per germline, CDR1 MDHEN and CDR2 SYDVKM. Trimming left V 2 bases short and J 3 bases short, with 10 bases between. As DNA, the CDR3 is TGTGCCAGCAGTTTAAACGAACCCTACTATGGCTACACCTTC. Amino acid sequence: CASSLNEPYYGYTF.

The CDR3 region has the DNA TGTGCCAGCAGCCCGGGGACTAGCGGGAGGCAGGAGACCCAGTACTTC. Residues: CASSPGTSGRQETQYF. V is TRBV11-2 and J is TRBJ2-5; TRBD2 agrees at 15 bases. CDR1 is SGHAT and CDR2 is FQNNGV in the germline V gene. There are 16 residues in the CDR3. V gave up 5 bases and J gave up 5 bases; unmatched junction bases: 6.

With regard to this clonotype: This may stem from a read error, because a much larger clone lies one nucleotide away. This chain uses TRBV7-2 with TRBJ2-3; tentative D call: TRBD2 (5 bases). CDR1 is SGHTA, CDR2 FQGNSA, per germline. CDR3 length equals 15 residues. With 2 bases removed from V and 2 bases from J, the gap between germline ends came to 11 bases. This CDR3 reads CASSLLVGDTDTQYF. The CDR3 DNA sequence: TGTGCCAGCAGCTTACTAGTGGGAGACACAGATACGCAGTATTTT.

This clonotype showed up many times. The genes are TRBV11-2 and TRBJ1-1; TRBD1 matches 8 bases. The CDR3 is 17 residues long. CDR1 is SGHAT, CDR2 FQNNGV, per germline. V was pared by 5 bases and J by 0 bases, with 11 bases of the junction left unmatched. CDR3 sequence: CASSPRDRQGMNTEAFF. The CDR3 nucleotides read TGTGCCAGCAGCCCTCGGGACAGGCAAGGAATGAACACTGAAGCTTTCTTT.

This clonotype was found a few times. V usage is TRBV20-1 and J usage is TRBJ2-3; 9 nucleotides align to TRBD1. The CDR3 consists of 14 residues. Germline V gene data show CDR1 as DFQATT and CDR2 as SNEGSKA (reference sequence). V trimming: 4 bases; J trimming: 1 base; junction bases outside the gene matches: 3. CDR3: CSATGQGRTDTQYF. In DNA form, the CDR3 reads TGCAGTGCTACGGGACAGGGCCGCACAGATACGCAGTATTTT.

Worth noting for this clonotype: This may be a read error: a much more frequent sequence differs by one nucleotide. The rearrangement uses TRBV20-1 and TRBJ2-7; 9 bases align to TRBD2. The CDR3 runs 15 residues. Germline V gene sequence: CDR1 DFQATT, CDR2 SNEGSKA (reference sequence). This chain's CDR3 is CSALQLAGEPYKQYF. The CDR3, as DNA: TGCAGTGCTCTCCAGTTAGCGGGAGAGCCCTACAAGCAGTACTTC.

The table lists this clonotype with many counts. The V gene is TRBV11-2, the J gene TRBJ2-2; 10 positions agree with TRBD2. Germline V CDR1 and CDR2: SGHAT, FQNNGV. The trim removed 8 bases at V and 1 base at J, leaving 19 bases unmatched. This CDR3 spans 20 amino acids. The CDR3 sequence: CASVRVPWLAGDRNTGELFF. For the CDR3, the DNA is TGTGCCAGCGTTCGGGTGCCCTGGCTAGCGGGAGATCGGAACACCGGGGAGCTGTTTTTT.

This clonotype was seen at least ten times. The chain carries TRBV7-3 and TRBJ2-2; weak D call: TRBD1 (5 bases). The CDR3 runs 18 residues. Germline V gives CDR1 SGHTA, CDR2 FQGTGA. Trimming cost V 2 bases and J 6 bases, with 22 bases left between them. The CDR3 DNA reads TGTGCCAGCAGCTTATCCCCCTTGGGCAGGGTCGCGCCCGGGGAGCTGTTTTTT. As protein: CASSLSPLGRVAPGELFF.

This clonotype has more than one count but fewer than ten. V and J are TRBV30 and TRBJ1-5, with 8 bases fitting TRBD1. The CDR3 is 13 amino acids. The J segment lost 2 bases and the V segment lost 5 bases, leaving 2 bases of the junction unmatched. Germline V gene data show CDR1 as GTSNPN and CDR2 as SVGIG (reference sequence). The DNA of the CDR3 is TGTGCCTGGCAGGGGGCTGGCAATCAGCCCCAGCATTTT. Its translation: CAWQGAGNQPQHF.